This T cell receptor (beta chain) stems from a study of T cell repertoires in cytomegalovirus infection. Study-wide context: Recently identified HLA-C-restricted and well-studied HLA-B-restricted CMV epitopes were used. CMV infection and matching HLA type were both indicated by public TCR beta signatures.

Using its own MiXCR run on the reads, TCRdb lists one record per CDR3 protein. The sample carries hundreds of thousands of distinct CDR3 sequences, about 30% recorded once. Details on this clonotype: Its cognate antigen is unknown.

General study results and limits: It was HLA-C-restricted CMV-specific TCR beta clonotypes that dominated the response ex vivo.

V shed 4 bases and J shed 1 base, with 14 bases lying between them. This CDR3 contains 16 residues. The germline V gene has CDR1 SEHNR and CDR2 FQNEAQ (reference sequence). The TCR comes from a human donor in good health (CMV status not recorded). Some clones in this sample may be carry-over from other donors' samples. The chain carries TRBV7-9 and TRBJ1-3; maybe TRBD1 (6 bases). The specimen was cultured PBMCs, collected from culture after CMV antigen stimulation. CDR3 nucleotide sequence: TGTGCCAGCAGCTCGAGTCAGGGGCCATCTGGAAACACCATATATTTT. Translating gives CASSSSQGPSGNTIYF.